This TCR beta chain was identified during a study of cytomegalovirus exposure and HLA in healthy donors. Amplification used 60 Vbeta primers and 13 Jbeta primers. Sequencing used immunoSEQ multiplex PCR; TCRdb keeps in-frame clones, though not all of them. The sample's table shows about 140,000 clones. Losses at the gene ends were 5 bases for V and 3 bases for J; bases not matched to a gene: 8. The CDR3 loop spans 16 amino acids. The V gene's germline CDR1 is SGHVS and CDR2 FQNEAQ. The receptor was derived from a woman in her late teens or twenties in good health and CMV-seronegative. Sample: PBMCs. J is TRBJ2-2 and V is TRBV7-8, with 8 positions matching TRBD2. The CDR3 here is CASSPTGLVDTGELFF. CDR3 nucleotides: TGTGCCAGCAGCCCTACGGGACTAGTCGACACCGGGGAGCTGTTTTTT.